What follows are 18 T cell receptor beta chains derived from one specimen sequenced in a study of blood T cell repertoires in COVID-19. This table comes from immunoSEQ multiplex PCR, and its TCRdb copy is limited to in-frame clones, with some not included. This sample carries about 180,000 clones, roughly nine tenths of them seen once, and the ten largest clones take about 20%. Specimen: peripheral blood. The receptor set was obtained from a man between 65 and 85 years old with active or convalescent COVID-19.

The V gene is TRBV25-1, the J gene TRBJ1-3, with 11 bases that match TRBD1. The ends lost 7 bases at V and 2 bases at J; junction bases unmatched: 4. Germline CDR1 MGHDK, CDR2 SYGVNS. The CDR3 totals 15 residues. The CDR3 sequence: CASTGDRGTGNTIYF. CDR3 in DNA: TGTGCCAGCACCGGGGACAGGGGGACTGGAAACACCATATATTTT.

V gene TRBV3-1 (or the pseudogene TRBV3-2) combines with J gene TRBJ1-2; 7 bases fit TRBD1. The CDR3 contains 14 residues. V lost 1 base and J lost 7; bases outside the gene matches: 6. The germline V gene encodes CDR1 LGHDT and CDR2 YNNKEL (reference sequence). CDR3 in amino acids: CASSQAGTAGGYTF. The CDR3 DNA is TGTGCCAGCAGCCAAGCGGGGACAGCCGGTGGCTACACCTTC.

This clone showed up just a few times. This rearrangement joins TRBV5-1 to TRBJ2-1, with TRBD2 matching over 8 bases. Germline V gene lookup returns CDR1 SGHRS and CDR2 YFSETQ. Trimming cost V 2 bases and J 6 bases; bases outside gene matches: 4. The CDR3 has 14 residues. The chain's CDR3 is CASSFGTRGNEQFF. CDR3 DNA: TGCGCCAGCAGCTTTGGGACTAGGGGCAATGAGCAGTTCTTC.

The rearrangement uses TRBV18 and TRBJ1-5; possibly TRBD1 for D (5 bases). With 4 bases removed from V and 3 bases from J, the gap between germline ends came to 7 bases. Germline V gene lookup returns CDR1 KGHSH and CDR2 LQKENI. This CDR3 is 13 amino acids long. CDR3 protein: CASSQGFNQPQHF. The CDR3 coding sequence is TGTGCCAGCTCACAGGGGTTCAATCAGCCCCAGCATTTT.

The gene calls are TRBV5-1 and TRBJ2-1; 10 bases line up with TRBD2. Germline assignment: CDR1 SGHRS and CDR2 YFSETQ. The CDR3 consists of 19 residues. V was clipped by 5 bases and J by 0 bases; unmatched bases: 14. CDR3 region: CASRSSGGLTPHSYNEQFF. For the CDR3, the DNA is TGCGCCAGCAGGAGTAGCGGGGGGCTGACCCCCCACTCCTACAATGAGCAGTTCTTC.

V gene TRBV18 combines with J gene TRBJ1-3; 7 bases agree with TRBD1. Trimming took 4 bases from V and 5 from J; bases not matched to a gene: 11. Germline values: CDR1 KGHSH, CDR2 LQKENI. This CDR3 spans 16 amino acids. CDR3 DNA sequence: TGTGCCAGCTCACTCCCCGACGGGACAGATAGAAACACCATATATTTT. This encodes CASSLPDGTDRNTIYF. The full variable domain, completed using reference TRBV18 and TRBJ1-3, is NAGVMQNPRHLVRRRGQEARLRCSPMKGHSHVYWYRQLPEEGLKFMVYLQKENIIDESGMPKERFSAEFPKEGPSILRIQQVVRGDSAAYFCASSLPDGTDRNTIYFGEGSWLTVV.

The chain recombines TRBV5-1 with TRBJ1-4; possibly TRBD1 for D (6 bases). The CDR3 is 15 amino acids. Deletions cut 2 bases from V and 7 bases from J, with 15 bases between. The germline gives CDR1 SGHRS, CDR2 YFSETQ. The CDR3 loop reads CASSFLGRGSEKLFF. DNA for the CDR3: TGCGCCAGCAGCTTTTTAGGTAGGGGGAGTGAAAAACTGTTTTTT.

The chain has TRBV14 and TRBJ2-7; maybe TRBD2 (6 bases). V lost 4 bases, J lost 2 bases, and 12 bases lay in between. Germline loops: CDR1 SGHDN, CDR2 FVKESK. This CDR3 has 14 residues. This CDR3 is CASSRQAGPYEQYF. The CDR3 nucleotides are TGTGCCAGCAGCCGCCAAGCGGGTCCCTACGAGCAGTACTTC.

This clone has more than one count but fewer than ten. The chain couples TRBV28 to TRBJ2-7; tentative D call: TRBD1 (5 bases). The germline gives CDR1 MDHEN, CDR2 SYDVKM. Between the trimmed V and J ends, which lost 6 bases and 2 bases, there was a span of 11 bases. This CDR3 has 13 amino acids. The CDR3 DNA is TGTGCCAGCAGCAGGCTAGGGGCCTACGAGCAGTACTTC. The encoded protein is CASSRLGAYEQYF.

This clone was detected only a few times. This chain joins TRBV6-5 and TRBJ1-3, with D unclear. The V gene's germline CDR1 is MNHEY and CDR2 SVGAGI. The V end lost 3 bases, the J end lost 0 bases, and 9 bases lay between the germline ends. The CDR3 consists of 15 residues. The CDR3 bases are TGTGCCAGCAGTTATTCGGGTACCTCTGGAAACACCATATATTTT. It specifies CASSYSGTSGNTIYF.

This rearrangement joins TRBV15 to TRBJ2-1, with 7 positions matching TRBD1. The length of the CDR3 is 15 residues. Germline values: CDR1 LNHNV, CDR2 YYDKDF (reference sequence). Germline trimming cut 5 bases from V and 0 bases from J; bases unmatched to any gene: 4. CDR3 DNA sequence: TGTGCCACCAGCGAAGGGACAGTCTCCTACAATGAGCAGTTCTTC. This translates into CATSEGTVSYNEQFF.

The V and J genes are TRBV7-2 and TRBJ1-2; 10 bases fit TRBD1. Germline values: CDR1 SGHTA, CDR2 FQGNSA. V shed 5 bases and J 6 bases; nucleotides not matched to a gene: 3. This CDR3 has 13 residues. The CDR3 sequence: CASSGGQGNGYTF. The CDR3 nucleotides are TGTGCCAGCAGCGGGGGACAGGGGAATGGCTACACCTTC.

This sequence joins TRBV28 and TRBJ2-3; D ambiguous. The CDR3 is made up of 14 amino acids. From germline, CDR1 is MDHEN and CDR2 SYDVKM. Trimming removed 7 bases from V and 4 bases from J, with 15 bases in between. The CDR3 is CASKVGGFSDTQYF. The CDR3 bases are TGTGCCAGCAAAGTTGGTGGCTTTTCAGATACGCAGTATTTT.

This sequence joins TRBV7-2 and TRBJ2-1; the match to TRBD1 covers 9 bases. The CDR3 sequence is 16 residues long. V shed 2 bases, J shed 1 base, and the junction held 3 bases outside the gene matches. Germline V gene lookup returns CDR1 SGHTA and CDR2 FQGNSA. CDR3 amino acids: CASSLQGTGSYNEQFF. DNA for the CDR3: TGTGCCAGCAGCTTACAAGGGACAGGGTCCTACAATGAGCAGTTCTTC.

V usage is TRBV5-1 and J usage is TRBJ2-5; tentatively, D is TRBD2 (6 bases). The V gene lost 3 bases and the J gene lost 2 bases, with 14 bases spanning the gap. There are 15 residues in the CDR3. CDR1 and CDR2 from the germline V gene are SGHRS and YFSETQ. CDR3: CASSSGTPGQETQYF. CDR3 coding DNA: TGCGCCAGCAGCTCCGGGACTCCGGGGCAAGAGACCCAGTACTTC.

This clone showed up just once. A much larger clone lies one base from this, so it may be a read error. The chain links TRBV7-8 to TRBJ1-1; 7 bases map to TRBD1. Per germline, CDR1 SGHVS and CDR2 FQNEAQ. J was trimmed by 0 bases and V by 7 bases; bases with no gene match: 2. The CDR3 totals 13 residues. CDR3 nucleotide sequence: TGTGCCAGCAAGGGACAGCTGAACACTGAAGCTTTCTTT. Translation: CASKGQLNTEAFF.

This sequence joins TRBV5-8 and TRBJ1-1; weak D call: TRBD1 (5 bases). CDR1 is SGHTS, CDR2 YDEGEE, per germline. Trimming removed 4 bases from V and 0 bases from J, with 10 bases in between. The CDR3 length is 14 residues. The CDR3 DNA follows: TGTGCCAGCAGCAGGCTAGGGGTGAACACTGAAGCTTTCTTT. This gives the protein CASSRLGVNTEAFF. Looking up the rest from reference TRBV5-8 and TRBJ1-1 gives the full variable domain: EAGVTQSPTHLIKTRGQQATLRCSPISGHTSVYWYQQALGLGLQFLLWYDEGEERNRGNFPPRFSGRQFPNYSSELNVNALELEDSALYLCASSRLGVNTEAFFGQGTRLTVV.

V usage is TRBV4-3 and J usage is TRBJ2-4, with a tentative D call TRBD2 (5 bases). The V end was cut by 0 bases, the J end by 1 base, with 10 bases between. The CDR3 is 16 residues long. The germline V gene encodes CDR1 LGHNA and CDR2 YSLEER. The CDR3 sequence is CASSQEQRNAKNIQYF. In DNA form, the CDR3 reads TGCGCCAGCAGCCAAGAACAGCGGAATGCCAAAAACATTCAGTACTTC.